The 29 T cell receptor beta chains below all came from one sample that was sequenced in a study of T cell repertoires in cytomegalovirus infection. From the reads, TCRdb called clonotypes with MiXCR, one entry per CDR3 protein. The data show around 350,000 distinct CDR3 sequences, over 15% seen once. The specimen sequenced was PBMCs. Source of these receptors: a human donor in good health (CMV status not recorded). Some clones in this sample may be carry-over from other donors' samples.

This clonotype came up a few times. The chain recombines TRBV6-2 or TRBV6-3 with TRBJ2-5, with D perhaps being TRBD1 or TRBD2 (5 bases each). The V gene's germline CDR1 is MNHEY and CDR2 SVGEGT. V was pared by 5 bases and J by 9 bases, with 13 bases between. The CDR3 sequence is 12 residues long. The CDR3 region has the DNA TGTGCCAGCAGTACAACCAGGGAGCCCCAGTACTTC. Residues: CASSTTREPQYF.

The J gene is TRBJ1-1, the V gene TRBV20-1, with 8 bases fitting TRBD1. CDR3 length: 15 residues. CDR1 and CDR2 (germline): DFQATT, SNEGSKA (reference sequence). V shed 3 bases and J 4 bases; nucleotides not matched to a gene: 10. CDR3 residues: CSASPADRVGTEAFF. The CDR3 nucleotides read TGCAGTGCTAGCCCCGCGGACAGGGTTGGCACTGAAGCTTTCTTT.

In its sample, this clonotype was seen many times. The chain uses TRBV7-2 and TRBJ2-1, with a tentative D call TRBD1 (6 bases). This CDR3 comprises 14 residues. The V and J ends lost 2 bases and 7 bases respectively, with 12 bases between them. Germline CDR1 is SGHTA and CDR2 is FQGNSA. DNA of the CDR3: TGTGCCAGCAGCTTAATGGGGGCCGAGAATGAGCAGTTCTTC. This encodes CASSLMGAENEQFF.

This clonotype was counted at least ten times. The V call is TRBV7-6, the J call TRBJ2-7; TRBD2 aligns across 7 bases. Germline V gene lookup returns CDR1 SGHVS and CDR2 FNYEAQ. This CDR3 has 15 residues. V gave up 1 base and J gave up 4 bases; unmatched junction bases: 7. CDR3 protein: CASSLEGPSGYEQYF. Here the CDR3 DNA reads TGTGCCAGCAGCTTAGAGGGTCCTAGCGGATACGAGCAGTACTTC.

The CDR3 reads CASSEGEADTQYF. The DNA of the CDR3 is TGTGCCAGCAGTGAAGGAGAGGCAGATACGCAGTATTTT. The chain is built from TRBV2 and TRBJ2-3; D is unresolved. The V and J ends lost 1 base and 4 bases respectively, with 6 bases between them. The CDR3 totals 13 residues. The V gene's germline CDR1 is SNHLY and CDR2 FYNNEI.

This clonotype was counted a few times. The chain links TRBV20-1 to TRBJ2-1; perhaps TRBD1 as D (5 bases). Germline lookup yields CDR1 DFQATT and CDR2 SNEGSKA (reference sequence). Between the trimmed V and J ends, which lost 6 bases and 16 bases, there was a span of 19 bases. This CDR3 comprises 11 residues. The CDR3 sequence: CSAGQGPNSFF. Written as DNA, the CDR3 is TGCAGTGCCGGGCAGGGCCCAAATAGTTTCTTC.

A few counts support this clonotype. This chain uses TRBV11-2 with TRBJ1-4, with 12 bases that match TRBD1. CDR1 SGHAT and CDR2 FQNNGV come from the germline V gene. The CDR3 consists of 17 residues. With V trimmed by 2 bases and J by 5 bases, 6 bases remained unmatched. In DNA form, the CDR3 reads TGTGCCAGCAGCTTAAAGGGACAGGGGGCGTCGAATGAAAAACTGTTTTTT. Its translation: CASSLKGQGASNEKLFF. Full variable domain (rest looked up from reference TRBV11-2 and TRBJ1-4): EAGVAQSPRYKIIEKRQSVAFWCNPISGHATLYWYQQILGQGPKLLIQFQNNGVVDDSQLPKDRFSAERLKGVDSTLKIQPAKLEDSAVYLCASSLKGQGASNEKLFFGSGTQLSVL.

This clonotype was recorded a few times. This sequence joins TRBV7-9 and TRBJ2-7; no clear D gene. Trimming pared 8 bases from V and 0 bases from J, leaving 11 bases between. The CDR3 extends over 13 amino acids. Germline lookup yields CDR1 SEHNR and CDR2 FQNEAQ (reference sequence). Here the CDR3 reads CASHGPSSYEQYF. For the CDR3, the DNA is TGTGCCAGCCACGGACCGAGCTCCTACGAGCAGTACTTC.

This clonotype appeared many times. The chain is built from TRBV7-8 and TRBJ2-7; D is perhaps TRBD1 or TRBD2 (6 bases each). The V gene's germline CDR1 is SGHVS and CDR2 FQNEAQ. The V end lost 0 bases, the J end lost 3 bases, and 15 bases lay between the germline ends. The CDR3 totals 16 residues. The CDR3 nucleotides are TGTGCCAGCAGCTTAGCGAGTGGGGGGCTTAACTACGAGCAGTACTTC. Its protein is CASSLASGGLNYEQYF.

The J gene is TRBJ1-2, the V gene TRBV29-1; TRBD1 aligns across 9 bases. Per germline, CDR1 SQVTM and CDR2 ANQGSEA. The CDR3 spans 12 residues. The trim removed 6 bases at V and 8 bases at J, leaving 7 bases unmatched. The CDR3 DNA follows: TGCAGCGTACCGGGACAGGGTGGCGGCTACACCTTC. Protein: CSVPGQGGGYTF.

The CDR3 bases are TGTGCCAGCAGCTTAGATGGACAGTTCAACGAGCAGTACTTC. It is translated as CASSLDGQFNEQYF. This chain links TRBV11-2 with TRBJ2-7; TRBD1 is a possible D gene (6 bases). Trimming took 0 bases from V and 5 from J, leaving 11 bases between them. CDR3 length: 14 residues. Germline V lookup: CDR1 SGHAT, CDR2 FQNNGV.

The V and J genes are TRBV28 and TRBJ2-5; TRBD1 matches at 9 bases. This CDR3 comprises 16 residues. Germline V gene sequence: CDR1 MDHEN, CDR2 SYDVKM. V gave up 2 bases and J gave up 1 base; unmatched junction bases: 5. The CDR3 protein is CASSLIQGAPQETQYF. The CDR3, as DNA: TGTGCCAGCAGTTTAATACAGGGGGCTCCCCAAGAGACCCAGTACTTC. Filled out from reference TRBV28 and TRBJ2-5, the complete variable domain reads DVKVTQSSRYLVKRTGEKVFLECVQDMDHENMFWYRQDPGLGLRLIYFSYDVKMKEKGDIPEGYSVSREKKERFSLILESASTNQTSMYLCASSLIQGAPQETQYFGPGTRLLVL.

The chain links TRBV20-1 to TRBJ2-7; TRBD1 is a possible D gene (6 bases). Trimming took 0 bases from V and 2 from J, leaving 23 bases between them. Per germline, CDR1 DFQATT and CDR2 SNEGSKA (reference sequence). This CDR3 comprises 18 residues. The chain's CDR3 is CSARDTGGTNPITYEQYF. DNA of the CDR3: TGCAGTGCTAGAGATACTGGGGGCACCAATCCAATCACCTACGAGCAGTACTTC.

The J gene is TRBJ2-7, the V gene TRBV18, with TRBD1 matching over 7 bases. The CDR3 has 13 residues. Germline trimming cut 5 bases from V and 3 bases from J; bases unmatched to any gene: 4. The germline V gene encodes CDR1 KGHSH and CDR2 LQKENI. The CDR3 region is CASSGQGVYEQYF. The CDR3 region has the DNA TGTGCCAGCTCAGGTCAGGGGGTCTACGAGCAGTACTTC. Variable domain in full (rest from reference TRBV18 and TRBJ2-7): NAGVMQNPRHLVRRRGQEARLRCSPMKGHSHVYWYRQLPEEGLKFMVYLQKENIIDESGMPKERFSAEFPKEGPSILRIQQVVRGDSAAYFCASSGQGVYEQYFGPGTRLTVT.

This clonotype was seen more than once but under ten times. This rearrangement joins TRBV23-1 to TRBJ1-1, with 7 bases fitting TRBD1. TRBV23-1 is identified as an open reading frame with a role that is uncertain. V lost 0 bases and J lost 4; bases outside the gene matches: 8. This CDR3 has 16 amino acids. The CDR3 nucleotides read TGCGCCAGCAGTCAATCGGTGATAGGGGGCGGCACTGAAGCTTTCTTT. Amino acids: CASSQSVIGGGTEAFF.

This clonotype has only a few counts. The chain has TRBV6-6 and TRBJ2-6, with D unclear. This CDR3 spans 15 amino acids. Deletions cut 0 bases from V and 4 bases from J, with 7 bases between. Looked up from germline, CDR1 is MNHNY and CDR2 is SVGAGI (reference sequence). CDR3 loop: CASSYSMRGANVLTF. As DNA, the CDR3 is TGTGCCAGCAGTTACTCGATGAGGGGGGCCAACGTCCTGACTTTC.

This clonotype was observed at least ten times. V and J are TRBV7-2 and TRBJ2-5, with TRBD2 as a possible D gene (6 bases). This CDR3 region has 11 residues. V lost 5 bases and J 5 bases, leaving 6 bases between the germline ends. In germline, CDR1 is SGHTA, CDR2 FQGNSA. The CDR3 loop is CASSAGETQYF. The CDR3 DNA is TGTGCCAGCAGCGCGGGGGAGACCCAGTACTTC.

This clonotype occurred many times. This chain connects TRBV10-2 to TRBJ1-6; 8 positions agree with TRBD1. The CDR3 sequence is 17 residues long. Trimming cost V 2 bases and J 0 bases; bases outside gene matches: 3. The germline CDR1 and CDR2 sequences are WSHSY and SAAADI. CDR3 DNA sequence: TGCGCCAGCAGTGAGGGACAGGGACGCTCCTATAATTCACCCCTCCACTTT. Its protein product is CASSEGQGRSYNSPLHF.

This clonotype was seen a few times. The V call is TRBV20-1, the J call TRBJ1-1, with D hard to call. V shed 3 bases and J shed 2 bases, with 10 bases lying between them. The CDR3 has 13 residues. CDR1 DFQATT and CDR2 SNEGSKA come from the germline V gene (reference sequence). Here the CDR3 DNA reads TGCAGTGCTAGTTATCTCCAAAACACTGAAGCTTTCTTT. Translated: CSASYLQNTEAFF.

Concerning this clonotype: One base away lies a much larger clone, so this may be a sequencing read error. The chain couples TRBV5-4 to TRBJ1-5; possibly TRBD1 for D (5 bases). The CDR3 loop spans 13 amino acids. Germline V gene sequence: CDR1 SGHNT, CDR2 YYREEE (reference sequence). Trimming pared 0 bases from V and 6 bases from J, leaving 7 bases between. The CDR3 spells CASSLDGGQPQHF. The CDR3 DNA is TGTGCCAGCAGCTTGGATGGGGGTCAGCCCCAGCATTTT.

This clonotype was seen at least ten times. The V call is TRBV5-1, the J call TRBJ1-1, with a possible D match to TRBD1 (5 bases). Between the trimmed V and J ends, which lost 2 bases and 1 base, there was a span of 9 bases. The length of the CDR3 is 14 residues. CDR1 and CDR2 from the germline V gene are SGHRS and YFSETQ. The CDR3 DNA sequence: TGCGCCAGCAGCTTAAACGGACAGAACACTGAAGCTTTCTTT. This translates into CASSLNGQNTEAFF.

V usage is TRBV7-6 and J usage is TRBJ1-5; weak D call: TRBD1 (6 bases). V dropped 4 bases and J dropped 7 bases, with 17 bases sitting between them. Germline values: CDR1 SGHVS, CDR2 FNYEAQ. The CDR3 contains 15 residues. CDR3 sequence: CASSSRGALVQPQHF. In DNA, the CDR3 is TGTGCCAGCAGCTCCCGGGGGGCCCTCGTGCAGCCCCAGCATTTT.

The chain combines TRBV2 with TRBJ2-7; 9 nucleotides line up with TRBD1. The CDR3 has 12 residues. Germline CDR1 and CDR2: SNHLY and FYNNEI. V shed 7 bases and J 4 bases; nucleotides not matched to a gene: 2. Written as DNA, the CDR3 is TGTGCCAGCAACAGGGGGCCGTACGAGCAGTACTTC. Protein product: CASNRGPYEQYF.

Remarks on this clonotype: One end of the junction is discordant with germline, which a read error may explain. The rearrangement uses TRBV5-3 and TRBJ1-5; D gene uncertain. TRBV5-3 is reported as an ORF; its role is uncertain. The CDR3 extends over 13 amino acids. Written as DNA, the CDR3 is TGTGCCAGCAGCTTGGACCGAGATCAGCTCCAGCATTTT. Protein sequence: CASSLDRDQLQHF.

The CDR3 bases are TGTGCCAGCAGCCTCCACCTCGCGGGACAGGGGGCCAAAAACATTCAGTACTTC. As protein: CASSLHLAGQGAKNIQYF. V is TRBV11-2 and J is TRBJ2-4, with 10 bases fitting TRBD1. Germline CDR1 and CDR2: SGHAT and FQNNGV. The CDR3 extends over 18 amino acids. V was clipped by 5 bases and J by 1 base; unmatched bases: 11.

The chain employs TRBV18 and TRBJ2-7, with TRBD2 identical over 9 bases. The CDR3 contains 15 residues. The germline V gene has CDR1 KGHSH and CDR2 LQKENI. The V and J ends lost 3 bases and 2 bases, in that order; junction bases with no gene match: 5. CDR3 sequence reads: CASSPSSGRPYEQYF. The CDR3 nucleotides are TGTGCCAGCTCACCGAGTAGCGGGAGACCCTACGAGCAGTACTTC.

The chain has TRBV24-1 and TRBJ1-3; D not resolved. Per germline, CDR1 KGHDR and CDR2 SFDVKD. Deletions cut 9 bases from V and 8 bases from J, with 22 bases between. The CDR3 has 15 amino acids. The CDR3 DNA reads as TGTGCCACCGAAAAGGGCCACCCCCGCGCGCACACCATATATTTT. This sequence encodes CATEKGHPRAHTIYF.

The CDR3 loop reads CASSGRGNTGELFF. In DNA, the CDR3 is TGTGCCAGCAGTGGCCGGGGGAACACCGGGGAGCTGTTTTTT. This chain links TRBV2 with TRBJ2-2; weak D call: TRBD2 (5 bases). The CDR3 is 14 amino acids. Germline assignment: CDR1 SNHLY and CDR2 FYNNEI. Deletions cut 4 bases from V and 1 base from J, with 7 bases between.

This chain joins TRBV19 and TRBJ1-4; possible D gene TRBD1, 6 bases. The CDR3 totals 13 residues. Per the germline V gene, CDR1 is LNHDA and CDR2 is SQIVND (reference sequence). V lost 9 bases and J 7 bases, leaving 15 bases between the germline ends. The CDR3 sequence is CASAGTSTEKLFF. Written as DNA, the CDR3 is TGTGCCAGCGCCGGGACAAGTACTGAAAAACTGTTTTTT.